The clone carrying this T cell receptor beta chain was detected ten times or more. The CDR3 is 12 residues long. V lost 5 bases and J lost 7, with 11 bases in between. CDR1 is MNHNS and CDR2 is SASEGT in the germline V gene. RNA transcripts served as the template for amplifying TCR beta CDR3 regions. In the first-round RT-PCR of the TCR CDR3, the HTBI primer set was used. MiXCR was run by TCRdb on the multiplex PCR reads, yielding one entry per CDR3 protein. The sample lists 650,000 to 850,000 distinct CDR3 sequences, under 20% occurring once. Patients were aged 18 to 65, had disease duration under 2 months, and had newly diagnosed hyperthyroidism. This entry comes from a study of T cells in Graves' hyperthyroidism and ophthalmopathy. As for the study in general: Sampling of peripheral blood happened at initial diagnosis, prior to any treatment.

The V gene is TRBV6-1, the J gene TRBJ1-2, with D perhaps matching TRBD1 (5 bases). The specimen was blood. This TCR came from a woman aged 45-59 years with Graves' hyperthyroidism that later progressed to Graves' ophthalmopathy. This CDR3 is CASSYGGAGYTF. The CDR3 DNA follows: TGTGCCAGCAGTTATGGGGGAGCTGGCTACACCTTC.